Included here is one T cell receptor (beta chain) sequence, with context. This sample stems from a study of cytomegalovirus exposure and HLA in healthy donors. A multiplex PCR was run with 60 Vbeta primers and 13 Jbeta primers. In the source study's methods: Later work found 80 million or so unique TCR beta chains, with roughly 11 million shared. TCRdb's table, derived via immunoSEQ multiplex PCR, lists solely in-frame clones and lacks some. V, J and clone size derive from that table, while D and trimming were established from the DNA sequence. The sample records 85,000 to 130,000 clones, 70% to 80% being singletons. Germline CDR1 is LNHDA and CDR2 is SQIVND (reference sequence). CDR3 length: 16 residues. With 5 bases clipped from V and 0 bases from J, the junction kept 8 bases outside the gene matches.

The chain is built from TRBV19 and TRBJ2-3; 7 bases agree with TRBD1. This clonotype was sampled from a female donor in good health and CMV-seropositive. Sequences were obtained from PBMCs. For the CDR3, the DNA is TGTGCCAGTAGTCTCTACAGGGGCTCTAGCACAGATACGCAGTATTTT. It yields the protein CASSLYRGSSTDTQYF.